This T cell receptor (beta chain) was sequenced during a study of chemoradiotherapy in HPV16-positive cancers. General study points: Candidate HPV-specific clones and E7-related TCR motifs grew in tumor during treatment. The functional HPV-specific definition rests on just two HPV16-positive patients. For HPV16-positive patients, expanding HPV-responsive T cells associated with longer recurrence-free survival.

The CDR3 covers 16 residues. The junction had 11 bases not matched to a gene; V was cut back by 5 bases and J by 2 bases. Germline V gene lookup returns CDR1 KGHSH and CDR2 LQKENI. Clones were sequenced by immunoSEQ multiplex PCR, and TCRdb holds only the in-frame ones, with some missing. The sample has 25,000 to 35,000 clones, around 86% seen once; the top ten hold approximately 2.3%. Of note for this clone: Its matching antigen is unknown.

The origin of this receptor is a human donor with HPV-associated anogenital cancer. The chain recombines TRBV18 with TRBJ1-2; 7 bases agree with TRBD1. Sequencing was performed on blood, taken from a patient who underwent chemoradiotherapy. CDR3 amino acids: CASSEGLGTANYGYTF. The CDR3 DNA is TGTGCCAGCTCAGAAGGTCTGGGGACAGCGAACTATGGCTACACCTTC.